This entry describes one T cell receptor (beta chain). Its antigen is as yet unknown. Unique molecular identifiers were built into the TCR beta cDNA libraries. T cells numbering about 1 to 10 million gave rise to a few hundred thousand cDNA molecules. MiXCR, run by TCRdb on the PCR reads, gives a single entry per CDR3 protein. Of 800,000 to 950,000 distinct CDR3 sequences in the sample, 53% were seen once. The V gene end was trimmed by 7 bases and the J gene end by 4 bases; junction bases not matched to a gene: 14. In germline, CDR1 is DFQATT, CDR2 SNEGSKA (reference sequence). The CDR3 runs 16 residues. This specimen belongs to a study of post-analysis software for immune sequencing data. Study at large: There were relapsing-remitting, secondary progressive and progressive-relapsing multiple sclerosis among the disease courses included. Findings of the study overall: Several TRBV segments were more frequent in patients than controls; TRBV5-6, TRBV5-1 and TRBV20-1 belonged to this group. Samples prepared in the same batch strongly co-clustered by F measure. In multiple sclerosis, normalized Chao1 diversity was significantly below that of controls.

The genes are TRBV20-1 and TRBJ2-1, with 9 bases identical to TRBD2. Sequences were obtained from blood. The origin of this receptor is a girl between 10 and 17 years old with multiple sclerosis. The CDR3 bases are TGCAGTGGTTTAACCGGCCTAGCGGGGATATACAATGAGCAGTTCTTC. This sequence encodes CSGLTGLAGIYNEQFF.